Following are 32 T cell receptor beta chains from one sample sequenced in a study of blood T cell repertoires in COVID-19. Here immunoSEQ multiplex PCR was the method, and the copy in TCRdb shows in-frame clones only, minus some. The repertoire has fewer than 350,000 clones, more than 75% of them found once; the top ten carry roughly 2%. What was sequenced was PBMCs or T cells enriched from blood (not recorded which). These receptors came from a woman aged 40 to 50 with acute COVID-19.

This rearrangement joins TRBV7-9 to TRBJ1-1, with 7 bases fitting TRBD1. After removal of 5 bases from V and 1 base from J, the junction contained 7 bases not matched to a gene. The germline gives CDR1 SEHNR, CDR2 FQNEAQ (reference sequence). The CDR3 is 15 amino acids. The DNA for the CDR3 is TGTGCCAGCAGCCCCCGACAGGGACCGAACACTGAAGCTTTCTTT. Its protein is CASSPRQGPNTEAFF.

This clone showed up just once. This chain links TRBV27 with TRBJ1-5, with 7 bases that match TRBD1. The V gene end was trimmed by 10 bases and the J gene end by 3 bases; junction bases not matched to a gene: 3. Per the germline V gene, CDR1 is MNHEY and CDR2 is SMNVEV (reference sequence). This CDR3 is 12 amino acids long. The CDR3 DNA reads as TGTGCCAAACAGGGGCTCAATCAGCCCCAGCATTTT. This translates into CAKQGLNQPQHF.

The V and J genes are TRBV30 and TRBJ1-5; 11 nucleotides line up with TRBD1. There are 14 residues in the CDR3. Germline V lookup: CDR1 GTSNPN, CDR2 SVGIG (reference sequence). The V gene end was trimmed by 4 bases and the J gene end by 6 bases; junction bases not matched to a gene: 5. The CDR3 loop is CAWTGQGASQPQHF. The DNA for the CDR3 is TGTGCCTGGACCGGACAGGGGGCGAGTCAGCCCCAGCATTTT.

A word on this clone: The same CDR3 can be traced to other DNA sequences in this sample. The chain employs TRBV12-3 or TRBV12-4 and TRBJ1-3; D is ambiguous. V lost 6 bases and J lost 1, with 7 bases in between. The CDR3 extends over 13 amino acids. CDR3 amino acids: CASSPGSGNTIYF. The CDR3 DNA is TGTGCCAGCAGCCCGGGGTCTGGAAACACCATATATTTT.

This chain links TRBV12-3 or TRBV12-4 with TRBJ1-3, with no clear D. The CDR3 is made up of 13 amino acids. Trimming removed 4 bases at V and 2 bases at J, with 6 bases between. The CDR3 region has the DNA TGTGCCAGCAGTTCGACTGCTGGAAACACCATATATTTT. Translated, it gives CASSSTAGNTIYF.

The rearrangement joins TRBV5-6 to TRBJ2-5, with TRBD2 as a possible D gene (5 bases). Trimming stripped 4 bases from V and 4 bases from J, with 14 bases between. The V gene's germline CDR1 is SGHDT and CDR2 YYEEEE. The CDR3 has 14 residues. The CDR3 spells CASSKYQAGETQYF. The CDR3 DNA follows: TGTGCCAGCAGCAAATACCAGGCGGGAGAGACCCAGTACTTC. Supplemented by reference TRBV5-6 and TRBJ2-5, the full variable domain reads DAGVTQSPTHLIKTRGQQVTLRCSPKSGHDTVSWYQQALGQGPQFIFQYYEEEERQRGNFPDRFSGHQFPNYSSELNVNALLLGDSALYLCASSKYQAGETQYFGPGTRLLVL.

The chain recombines TRBV6-5 with TRBJ1-1; 9 positions match TRBD1. V lost 6 bases, J lost 5 bases, and 7 bases stayed unmatched. The germline V gene has CDR1 MNHEY and CDR2 SVGAGI. The CDR3 sequence is 14 residues long. CDR3 sequence reads: CASRETGGVTEAFF. The CDR3 coding sequence is TGTGCCAGCAGGGAGACAGGGGGTGTTACTGAAGCTTTCTTT.

The rearrangement joins TRBV5-6 to TRBJ2-6; 12 nucleotides line up with TRBD1. Germline CDR1 and CDR2: SGHDT and YYEEEE. This CDR3 contains 18 residues. V trimming: 3 bases; J trimming: 1 base; junction bases outside the gene matches: 5. The CDR3 sequence: CASSSLGQGASGANVLTF. For the CDR3, the DNA is TGTGCCAGCAGCTCTCTGGGACAGGGGGCTTCTGGGGCCAACGTCCTGACTTTC.

The genes are TRBV6-1 and TRBJ1-5; no definite D call. CDR3 size: 17 residues. Trimming shortened V by 2 bases and J by 0 bases, and 14 bases separated the two germline ends. From germline, CDR1 is MNHNS and CDR2 SASEGT. The CDR3 loop reads CASSELGEVYSNQPQHF. CDR3 nucleotide sequence: TGTGCCAGCAGTGAATTAGGTGAGGTCTATAGCAATCAGCCCCAGCATTTT.

This clone showed up just once. The chain is built from TRBV6-5 and TRBJ1-5; the D gene is possibly TRBD1 (5 bases). Germline CDR1 reads MNHEY; CDR2 reads SVGAGI. The V end was cut by 10 bases, the J end by 4 bases, with 14 bases between. The CDR3 totals 13 residues. The CDR3 nucleotides are TGTGCCACCCGAAGACAGCTAAATCAGCCCCAGCATTTT. This codes for CATRRQLNQPQHF.

V gene TRBV5-1 combines with J gene TRBJ2-5; D not resolved. Trimming removed 0 bases at V and 5 bases at J, with 14 bases between. Germline V lookup: CDR1 SGHRS, CDR2 YFSETQ. This CDR3 is 15 amino acids long. CDR3: CASSLGAKEWETQYF. The CDR3 region has the DNA TGCGCCAGCAGCTTGGGGGCTAAAGAGTGGGAGACCCAGTACTTC.

The genes are TRBV9 and TRBJ2-2; TRBD2 aligns across 12 bases. Germline CDR1 and CDR2: SGDLS and YYNGEE. This CDR3 region has 13 residues. Trimming took 7 bases from V and 15 from J; bases not matched to a gene: 10. The CDR3 DNA reads as TGTGCCAGCTCTAGCGGGGGGGCTTCGGGTTTGTTTTTT. It encodes CASSSGGASGLFF.

V and J are TRBV28 and TRBJ2-6; tentative D call: TRBD1 (6 bases). The germline gives CDR1 MDHEN, CDR2 SYDVKM. V was cut by 6 bases and J by 2 bases, with 11 bases left in between. The CDR3 has 15 amino acids. The CDR3 coding sequence is TGTGCCAGCAGGAGTTCAGGGGCTGGGGCCAACGTCCTGACTTTC. This gives the protein CASRSSGAGANVLTF.

The chain carries TRBV2 and TRBJ1-1; 8 bases map to TRBD1. This CDR3 has 14 residues. The V gene's germline CDR1 is SNHLY and CDR2 FYNNEI. The V segment lost 4 bases and the J segment 1 base; nucleotides outside the gene matches: 2. This CDR3 is CASSGDRWNTEAFF. In DNA, the CDR3 is TGTGCCAGCAGTGGGGACAGGTGGAACACTGAAGCTTTCTTT.

This clone was seen a single time. The CDR3 DNA is TGTGCCAGCTCACCCCCAGGGGTGGGTAGGAATGAGCAGTTCTTC. The encoded protein is CASSPPGVGRNEQFF. The genes are TRBV18 and TRBJ2-1; a possible D gene is TRBD1 (6 bases). CDR1 is KGHSH and CDR2 is LQKENI in the germline V gene. The CDR3 consists of 15 residues. The germline V and J ends were trimmed by 3 bases and 7 bases, with 16 bases remaining between them.

The rearrangement links TRBV5-8 to TRBJ1-5; no clear D gene. Germline assignment: CDR1 SGHTS and CDR2 YDEGEE. Trimming removed 4 bases at V and 6 bases at J, with 17 bases between. This CDR3 spans 15 amino acids. The CDR3 loop is CASSREVGSVQPQHF. The CDR3 DNA reads TGTGCCAGCAGCCGGGAGGTGGGATCGGTTCAGCCCCAGCATTTT.

This chain connects TRBV27 to TRBJ2-6; possible D gene TRBD2, 7 bases. The CDR3 is 16 residues long. Germline V lookup: CDR1 MNHEY, CDR2 SMNVEV (reference sequence). Trimming stripped 5 bases from V and 3 bases from J, with 14 bases between. CDR3 DNA sequence: TGTGCCAGCAGTCCTAGGGGGGGAGGTGGGGCCAACGTCCTGACTTTC. Its translation is CASSPRGGGGANVLTF.

This rearrangement joins TRBV20-1 to TRBJ2-7, with 7 nucleotides matching TRBD2. V lost 7 bases to trimming and J lost 0 bases; unmatched junction nucleotides: 0. The germline V gene has CDR1 DFQATT and CDR2 SNEGSKA (reference sequence). The CDR3 is 11 amino acids. CDR3 coding DNA: TGCAGTGGGGGGGGCTCCTACGAGCAGTACTTC. Translation: CSGGGSYEQYF.

The genes are TRBV10-3 and TRBJ1-6; TRBD1 might be the D (5 bases). The V gene lost 6 bases and the J gene lost 9 bases, with 12 bases spanning the gap. Germline V gene sequence: CDR1 ENHRY, CDR2 SYGVKD. The CDR3 totals 13 residues. The CDR3 spells CAIRQADSSPLHF. DNA of the CDR3: TGTGCCATCAGACAGGCGGATAGTTCACCCCTCCACTTT.

The chain is built from TRBV21-1 and TRBJ1-2. TRBV21-1 is marked as a pseudogene. The CDR3 has 13 residues. The CDR3 loop is CASSKGGLRGYTF. The DNA for the CDR3 is TGTGCCAGCAGCAAAGGTGGACTACGGGGCTACACCTTC.

The rearrangement joins TRBV5-4 to TRBJ2-7; 9 positions match TRBD2. Per the germline V gene, CDR1 is SGHNT and CDR2 is YYREEE (reference sequence). The CDR3 consists of 16 residues. The trim removed 0 bases at V and 2 bases at J, leaving 6 bases unmatched. CDR3 protein: CASSLGAGGGPYEQYF. The CDR3, as DNA: TGTGCCAGCAGCTTGGGTGCGGGAGGGGGCCCCTACGAGCAGTACTTC.

This sequence joins TRBV4-2 and TRBJ2-5, with TRBD2 identical over 13 bases. V lost 2 bases, J lost 5 bases, and 14 bases stayed unmatched. The CDR3 runs 19 residues. The germline gives CDR1 LGHNA, CDR2 YNFKEQ. The CDR3 DNA follows: TGTGCCAGCAGCCAATTCCCCGGGACTAGCGGGGCCACGGGGGAGACCCAGTACTTC. Translated: CASSQFPGTSGATGETQYF.

This rearrangement joins TRBV10-2 to TRBJ1-5, with unresolved D. In germline, CDR1 is WSHSY, CDR2 SAAADI. This CDR3 has 15 residues. Trimming shortened V by 0 bases and J by 2 bases, and 8 bases separated the two germline ends. CDR3 in amino acids: CASSESTWGNQPQHF. The CDR3 DNA reads as TGCGCCAGCAGTGAGTCGACTTGGGGCAATCAGCCCCAGCATTTT.

This rearrangement joins TRBV4-1 to TRBJ2-1; 11 bases are shared with TRBD2. This CDR3 has 18 residues. CDR1 and CDR2 from the germline V gene are MGHRA and YSYEKL. With 1 base clipped from V and 5 bases from J, the junction kept 10 bases outside the gene matches. The CDR3 spells CASSQANIAGGKNNEQFF. Here the CDR3 DNA reads TGCGCCAGCAGCCAAGCAAACATAGCGGGGGGGAAAAACAATGAGCAGTTCTTC.

This clone was observed a few times. The rearrangement uses TRBV5-8 and TRBJ1-6; D ambiguous. The germline V and J ends were trimmed by 4 bases and 10 bases, with 12 bases remaining between them. CDR1 is SGHTS, CDR2 YDEGEE, per germline. CDR3 length equals 13 residues. The DNA of the CDR3 is TGTGCCAGCAGCCCACGGGGAGGATCACCCCTCCACTTT. It specifies CASSPRGGSPLHF.

The chain joins TRBV2 to TRBJ2-1, with D unresolved. Trimming took off 5 bases at V and 0 bases at J, with 11 bases between the two ends. Germline V gives CDR1 SNHLY, CDR2 FYNNEI. The CDR3 spans 15 residues. CDR3 sequence: CASSPYRSSYNEQFF. CDR3 in DNA: TGTGCCAGCAGTCCTTATAGGAGCTCCTACAATGAGCAGTTCTTC.

V gene TRBV24-1 combines with J gene TRBJ2-1; 7 nucleotides match TRBD2. Germline CDR1 is KGHDR and CDR2 is SFDVKD. The CDR3 is 15 residues long. V trimming: 3 bases; J trimming: 1 base; junction bases outside the gene matches: 2. The CDR3 DNA reads as TGTGCCACCAGTGATGCTAGCGGTTCCTACAATGAGCAGTTCTTC. It encodes CATSDASGSYNEQFF.

This chain uses TRBV29-1 with TRBJ1-1; 10 bases are a match to TRBD1. This CDR3 spans 13 amino acids. V shed 3 bases, J shed 4 bases, and the junction held 2 bases outside the gene matches. The germline V gene has CDR1 SQVTM and CDR2 ANQGSEA. CDR3: CSVEGQGPTEAFF. CDR3 DNA: TGCAGCGTTGAGGGACAGGGGCCCACTGAAGCTTTCTTT.

The chain is built from TRBV19 and TRBJ2-1; D perhaps matches TRBD2 (6 bases). Deletions cut 3 bases from V and 0 bases from J, with 12 bases between. The V gene's germline CDR1 is LNHDA and CDR2 SQIVND (reference sequence). This CDR3 has 16 residues. CDR3 in DNA: TGTGCCAGTAGTATTGGGGGGTCGAGCTCCTACAATGAGCAGTTCTTC. Protein sequence: CASSIGGSSSYNEQFF. Supplemented by reference TRBV19 and TRBJ2-1, the full variable domain reads DGGITQSPKYLFRKEGQNVTLSCEQNLNHDAMYWYRQDPGQGLRLIYYSQIVNDFQKGDIAEGYSVSREKKESFPLTVTSAQKNPTAFYLCASSIGGSSSYNEQFFGPGTRLTVL.

The rearrangement uses TRBV5-8 and TRBJ2-3; maybe TRBD2 (5 bases). Per germline, CDR1 SGHTS and CDR2 YDEGEE. The V and J ends lost 4 bases and 2 bases respectively, with 20 bases between them. CDR3 length equals 17 residues. The CDR3 loop is CASSPPGGLADTDTQYF. The CDR3 nucleotides read TGTGCCAGCAGCCCACCCGGCGGACTGGCCGACACAGATACGCAGTATTTT.

J is TRBJ2-4 and V is TRBV29-1; TRBD2 is a possible D gene (6 bases). Germline CDR1 SQVTM, CDR2 ANQGSEA. The CDR3 loop spans 13 amino acids. Trimming removed 4 bases at V and 7 bases at J, with 14 bases between. In nucleotides, the CDR3 is TGCAGCGTTGCGGAGGGAGTGGGGAACATTCAGTACTTC. This gives the protein CSVAEGVGNIQYF.

The chain is built from TRBV2 and TRBJ1-5; perhaps TRBD1 as D (6 bases). Deletions cut 3 bases from V and 2 bases from J, with 8 bases between. Germline V lookup: CDR1 SNHLY, CDR2 FYNNEI. This CDR3 region has 14 residues. The CDR3 loop reads CASSDRGGNQPQHF. The CDR3 DNA sequence: TGTGCCAGCAGTGACAGGGGAGGCAATCAGCCCCAGCATTTT. Using reference TRBV2 and TRBJ1-5 for the parts outside the CDR3, the full variable domain is EPEVTQTPSHQVTQMGQEVILRCVPISNHLYFYWYRQILGQKVEFLVSFYNNEISEKSEIFDDQFSVERPDGSNFTLKIRSTKLEDSAMYFCASSDRGGNQPQHFGDGTRLSIL.